This entry features one T cell receptor beta chain sequence. These data belong to a study of T cells after somatic rescue of genetic block. Some clones are missing from TCRdb's copy, which holds only in-frame ones; the method was immunoSEQ multiplex PCR. The sample carries more than 10,000 clones, nearly 80% recorded once. The origin of this receptor is a boy younger than 18. The sample consisted of peripheral blood mononuclear cells (PBMCs).

The DNA of the CDR3 is TGTGCCACCAGCACAGGGCCGAACTATGGCTACACCTTC. Its translation is CATSTGPNYGYTF. The V and J genes are TRBV15 and TRBJ1-2; D might be TRBD1 (5 bases). The CDR3 is 13 amino acids. CDR1 and CDR2 (germline): LNHNV, YYDKDF (reference sequence). Trimming removed 4 bases from V and 2 bases from J, with 8 bases in between.